This passage covers 28 T cell receptor beta chains from one sample sequenced in a study of cytomegalovirus exposure and HLA in healthy donors. Profiled with immunoSEQ multiplex PCR; TCRdb holds only in-frame clones, not every one. The table has about 200,000 clones, roughly 84% seen once. Material for sequencing was PBMCs. These receptor sequences come from a young woman in good health and CMV-seropositive.

Comments on this clone: The germline gene is not matched at one end of the junction; a read error may be the cause. This sequence joins TRBV28 and TRBJ1-5; D is perhaps TRBD1 (5 bases). Germline V gene sequence: CDR1 MDHEN, CDR2 SYDVKM. This CDR3 comprises 12 residues. DNA of the CDR3: TGTGCCAGCGGGTCCTCTAACAGGCTTTACGTTTTT. It yields the protein CASGSSNRLYVF.

CDR3 loop: CASSVTSSWGTDTQYF. The CDR3 region has the DNA TGTGCCAGCAGTGTAACGAGTAGCTGGGGCACAGATACGCAGTATTTT. The chain links TRBV27 to TRBJ2-3; D unresolved. The V and J ends lost 5 bases and 1 base respectively, with 16 bases between them. Germline V gene data show CDR1 as MNHEY and CDR2 as SMNVEV (reference sequence). The length of the CDR3 is 16 residues.

V gene TRBV9 combines with J gene TRBJ2-1, with TRBD1 identical over 7 bases. The ends lost 0 bases at V and 3 bases at J; junction bases unmatched: 3. Germline loops: CDR1 SGDLS, CDR2 YYNGEE. This CDR3 is built from 15 residues. In nucleotides, the CDR3 is TGTGCCAGCAGCGTAGAAGGACAGGACTACAATGAGCAGTTCTTC. Translating gives CASSVEGQDYNEQFF. The variable domain in full, with the rest retrieved from reference TRBV9 and TRBJ2-1, is DSGVTQTPKHLITATGQRVTLRCSPRSGDLSVYWYQQSLDQGLQFLIQYYNGEERAKGNILERFSAQQFPDLHSELNLSSLELGDSALYFCASSVEGQDYNEQFFGPGTRLTVL.

This sequence joins TRBV28 and TRBJ1-5; TRBD1 is a possible D gene (5 bases). V lost 3 bases and J 3 bases, leaving 9 bases between the germline ends. Germline V gene data show CDR1 as MDHEN and CDR2 as SYDVKM. The CDR3 loop spans 14 amino acids. The CDR3 region is CASSFRATNQPQHF. CDR3 DNA: TGTGCCAGCAGTTTCAGGGCTACCAATCAGCCCCAGCATTTT.

This chain joins TRBV2 and TRBJ2-7, with 8 bases fitting TRBD1. J lost 2 bases, V lost 4 bases, and 10 bases had no gene match. This CDR3 has 16 residues. Germline assignment: CDR1 SNHLY and CDR2 FYNNEI. The chain's CDR3 is CASSGPTGVGTYEQYF. In DNA, the CDR3 is TGTGCCAGCAGTGGTCCGACAGGGGTGGGAACCTACGAGCAGTACTTC.

The chain joins TRBV9 to TRBJ1-3, with 8 bases lining up with TRBD1. J gave up 3 bases and V 0 bases, and 5 bases lay outside the gene matches. CDR3 length equals 16 residues. Looked up from germline, CDR1 is SGDLS and CDR2 is YYNGEE. In DNA, the CDR3 is TGTGCCAGCAGCGTAGGGTCAGGGGGCGGTGGAAACACCATATATTTT. As protein: CASSVGSGGGGNTIYF. Together with reference TRBV9 and TRBJ1-3, the CDR3 gives the full variable domain: DSGVTQTPKHLITATGQRVTLRCSPRSGDLSVYWYQQSLDQGLQFLIQYYNGEERAKGNILERFSAQQFPDLHSELNLSSLELGDSALYFCASSVGSGGGGNTIYFGEGSWLTVV.

This sequence joins TRBV28 and TRBJ1-4; 10 bases map to TRBD1. The CDR3 spans 15 residues. With 3 bases clipped from V and 6 bases from J, the junction kept 4 bases outside the gene matches. CDR1 and CDR2 from the germline V gene are MDHEN and SYDVKM. The CDR3 region has the DNA TGTGCCAGCAGTTTGGGGGACAGGGGAGATGAAAAACTGTTTTTT. Its translation is CASSLGDRGDEKLFF.

The V gene is TRBV7-8, the J gene TRBJ2-7; possibly TRBD2 for D (6 bases). Deletions cut 5 bases from V and 5 bases from J, with 25 bases between. Germline V lookup: CDR1 SGHVS, CDR2 FQNEAQ. The CDR3 sequence is 17 residues long. The DNA for the CDR3 is TGTGCCAGCAGCGCCACCCCCGGAGGGCGTAAGTCGAACGAGCAGTACTTC. As protein: CASSATPGGRKSNEQYF.

The rearrangement uses TRBV14 and TRBJ2-1; D possibly corresponds to TRBD2 (6 bases). The CDR3 is made up of 15 amino acids. The germline V gene has CDR1 SGHDN and CDR2 FVKESK. V was cut by 5 bases and J by 3 bases, with 14 bases left in between. DNA for the CDR3: TGTGCCAGCAGCACTCGGACTAAGGTCTACAATGAGCAGTTCTTC. Its protein is CASSTRTKVYNEQFF.

V gene TRBV27 combines with J gene TRBJ2-1, with 8 bases that match TRBD2. Germline V gives CDR1 MNHEY, CDR2 SMNVEV (reference sequence). CDR3 length: 15 residues. With V trimmed by 5 bases and J by 7 bases, 10 bases remained unmatched. The DNA for the CDR3 is TGTGCCAGCAGTCAAATCACGGGAGGGCGAAATGAGCAGTTCTTC. Its protein is CASSQITGGRNEQFF.

The sample holds one count of this clone. The chain is built from TRBV4-1 and TRBJ2-7; 8 bases are shared with TRBD1. J lost 6 bases, V lost 0 bases, and 4 bases had no gene match. CDR3 length equals 14 residues. In germline, CDR1 is MGHRA, CDR2 YSYEKL. The CDR3 is CASSQESRGREQYF. DNA for the CDR3: TGCGCCAGCAGCCAAGAGAGCAGGGGGCGCGAGCAGTACTTC.

This chain connects TRBV4-1 to TRBJ1-2, with D hard to call. Trimming shortened V by 2 bases and J by 5 bases, and 15 bases separated the two germline ends. Germline V gives CDR1 MGHRA, CDR2 YSYEKL. CDR3 length equals 15 residues. The CDR3 is CASSQSASVTYGYTF. The DNA of the CDR3 is TGCGCCAGCAGCCAATCAGCCAGTGTGACATATGGCTACACCTTC.

This chain connects TRBV9 to TRBJ2-7; TRBD1 matches 8 bases. The CDR3 has 17 amino acids. Germline assignment: CDR1 SGDLS and CDR2 YYNGEE. The ends lost 4 bases at V and 2 bases at J; junction bases unmatched: 14. Here the CDR3 DNA reads TGTGCCAGCAGCACGTCTATCGGGAGACAGGGGCCCTACGAGCAGTACTTC. Its protein product is CASSTSIGRQGPYEQYF.

The chain couples TRBV11-2 to TRBJ2-5; D is unresolved. The V and J ends lost 0 bases and 1 base respectively, with 6 bases between them. From germline, CDR1 is SGHAT and CDR2 FQNNGV. This CDR3 is built from 14 residues. For the CDR3, the DNA is TGTGCCAGCAGCTTAGAACGCGCCCAAGAGACCCAGTACTTC. Translation: CASSLERAQETQYF. The entire variable domain, with the rest obtained from reference TRBV11-2 and TRBJ2-5, is as follows: EAGVAQSPRYKIIEKRQSVAFWCNPISGHATLYWYQQILGQGPKLLIQFQNNGVVDDSQLPKDRFSAERLKGVDSTLKIQPAKLEDSAVYLCASSLERAQETQYFGPGTRLLVL.

Of note for this clone: Germline and junction disagree at one end, which may indicate a read error. The chain joins TRBV11-1 to TRBJ1-1, with 7 bases fitting TRBD1. The CDR3 runs to 12 residues. Germline CDR1 reads SGHAT; CDR2 reads FQDESV (reference sequence). The CDR3 DNA reads TGTGCCAGCAGCCACCGGGACAGACCTCCGACTTTT. It encodes CASSHRDRPPTF.

CDR3 region: CASSEGGGPYEQYF. For the CDR3, the DNA is TGTGCCAGCAGTGAAGGGGGAGGACCCTACGAGCAGTACTTC. The J gene is TRBJ2-7, the V gene TRBV2; maybe TRBD2 (6 bases). This CDR3 spans 14 amino acids. V was trimmed by 1 base and J by 2 bases, leaving 9 bases between them. CDR1 is SNHLY, CDR2 FYNNEI, per germline.

The sample holds a few counts of this clone. V gene TRBV10-1 combines with J gene TRBJ1-1; 7 bases fit TRBD1. This CDR3 has 14 residues. Germline lookup yields CDR1 WNHNN and CDR2 SYGVQD (reference sequence). V shed 2 bases, J shed 6 bases, and the junction held 6 bases outside the gene matches. Written as DNA, the CDR3 is TGCGCCAGCAGTGAGCTTTCCCAGGGGGCTGAAGCTTTCTTT. As protein: CASSELSQGAEAFF.

The V call is TRBV7-6, the J call TRBJ2-5; tentatively, D is TRBD1 (6 bases). CDR1 and CDR2 from the germline V gene are SGHVS and FNYEAQ. There are 15 residues in the CDR3. The V gene lost 5 bases and the J gene lost 0 bases, with 13 bases spanning the gap. The CDR3 sequence: CASSLPRGYQETQYF. In DNA, the CDR3 is TGTGCCAGCAGCCTACCTAGGGGGTACCAAGAGACCCAGTACTTC. Looking up the rest from reference TRBV7-6 and TRBJ2-5 gives the full variable domain: GAGVSQSPRYKVTKRGQDVALRCDPISGHVSLYWYRQALGQGPEFLTYFNYEAQQDKSGLPNDRFSAERPEGSISTLTIQRTEQRDSAMYRCASSLPRGYQETQYFGPGTRLLVL.

This CDR3 is CASSLAENSYNEQFF. CDR3 coding DNA: TGCGCCAGCAGCTTGGCGGAGAACTCCTACAATGAGCAGTTCTTC. This chain connects TRBV5-1 to TRBJ2-1; D is undetermined. Germline CDR1 reads SGHRS; CDR2 reads YFSETQ. Deletions cut 0 bases from V and 0 bases from J, with 7 bases between. This CDR3 comprises 15 residues.

This sequence joins TRBV19 and TRBJ2-5; TRBD1 might be the D (6 bases). Germline values: CDR1 LNHDA, CDR2 SQIVND (reference sequence). V was pared by 5 bases and J by 2 bases, with 12 bases between. The CDR3 has 14 amino acids. In nucleotides, the CDR3 is TGTGCCAGTAGTGTCGACAGGAATCAAGAGACCCAGTACTTC. Translation gives CASSVDRNQETQYF. The entire variable domain, with the rest obtained from reference TRBV19 and TRBJ2-5, is as follows: DGGITQSPKYLFRKEGQNVTLSCEQNLNHDAMYWYRQDPGQGLRLIYYSQIVNDFQKGDIAEGYSVSREKKESFPLTVTSAQKNPTAFYLCASSVDRNQETQYFGPGTRLLVL.

The rearrangement links TRBV29-1 to TRBJ1-2; 11 nucleotides line up with TRBD1. CDR3 length equals 13 residues. The V gene's germline CDR1 is SQVTM and CDR2 ANQGSEA. Losses at the gene ends were 7 bases for V and 2 bases for J; bases not matched to a gene: 3. CDR3 sequence (DNA): TGCAGCGCCCGGGACAGGGGGAACTATGGCTACACCTTC. Translating gives CSARDRGNYGYTF. Combining the CDR3 with reference TRBV29-1 and TRBJ1-2 gives the whole variable domain SAVISQKPSRDICQRGTSLTIQCQVDSQVTMMFWYRQQPGQSLTLIATANQGSEATYESGFVIDKFPISRPNLTFSTLTVSNMSPEDSSIYLCSARDRGNYGYTFGSGTRLTVV.

This rearrangement joins TRBV5-1 to TRBJ2-7; D not resolved. The CDR3 is 14 residues long. Germline CDR1 SGHRS, CDR2 YFSETQ. Trimming took 0 bases from V and 5 from J, leaving 12 bases between them. The CDR3 here is CASSLGVGLDEQYF. The CDR3 DNA is TGCGCCAGCAGCTTGGGTGTCGGTCTGGACGAGCAGTACTTC. The whole variable domain, filled in from reference TRBV5-1 and TRBJ2-7, reads KAGVTQTPRYLIKTRGQQVTLSCSPISGHRSVSWYQQTPGQGLQFLFEYFSETQRNKGNFPGRFSGRQFSNSRSEMNVSTLELGDSALYLCASSLGVGLDEQYFGPGTRLTVT.

The chain couples TRBV7-9 to TRBJ1-1; 8 positions match TRBD1. Germline loops: CDR1 SEHNR, CDR2 FQNEAQ (reference sequence). J gave up 6 bases and V 1 base, and 7 bases lay outside the gene matches. This CDR3 is 15 amino acids long. The CDR3 here is CASSLVGQGRAEAFF. DNA of the CDR3: TGTGCCAGCAGCTTAGTCGGACAGGGACGGGCTGAAGCTTTCTTT.

The chain joins TRBV4-1 to TRBJ2-5; D is uncertain. This CDR3 has 12 amino acids. The germline CDR1 and CDR2 sequences are MGHRA and YSYEKL. V was cut by 1 base and J by 2 bases, with 2 bases left in between. The DNA of the CDR3 is TGCGCCAGCAGCCAAGCTCAAGAGACCCAGTACTTC. It codes for CASSQAQETQYF.

CDR3 nucleotides: TGTGCCAGCAGCTTCGGGACATTACGTAATCAGCCCCAGCATTTT. It translates to CASSFGTLRNQPQHF. This chain connects TRBV5-6 to TRBJ1-5; D might be TRBD1 (6 bases). Germline V gives CDR1 SGHDT, CDR2 YYEEEE. V lost 2 bases to trimming and J lost 4 bases, with 13 bases between them. The CDR3 covers 15 residues.

The chain links TRBV4-2 to TRBJ1-2; TRBD1 matches at 8 bases. The CDR3 loop spans 15 amino acids. V was pared by 1 base and J by 8 bases, with 9 bases of the junction left unmatched. Germline values: CDR1 LGHNA, CDR2 YNFKEQ. This CDR3 is CASSQVGAGGYGYTF. CDR3 DNA sequence: TGTGCCAGCAGCCAAGTGGGGGCAGGGGGCTACGGCTACACCTTC.

This sequence joins TRBV5-1 and TRBJ2-1; tentatively, D is TRBD2 (6 bases). The CDR3 runs 15 residues. Trimming took 3 bases from V and 2 from J, leaving 12 bases between them. The V gene's germline CDR1 is SGHRS and CDR2 YFSETQ. The chain's CDR3 is CASSSHWTTYNEQFF. The CDR3 DNA reads TGCGCCAGCAGCTCCCACTGGACTACCTACAATGAGCAGTTCTTC.

This chain links TRBV9 with TRBJ2-1, with TRBD2 matching 7 bases. The germline V gene has CDR1 SGDLS and CDR2 YYNGEE. The CDR3 runs to 15 residues. V was clipped by 0 bases and J by 8 bases; unmatched bases: 8. The CDR3, as DNA: TGTGCCAGCAGCGTAGAAGGCGGGAGTGCGTATGAGCAGTTCTTC. Its translation: CASSVEGGSAYEQFF.